A single sample is the source of the 6 T cell receptor beta chains below, sequenced in a study of shared clonotypes between healthy human individuals. Libraries were prepared by immunoSEQ multiplex PCR; TCRdb keeps only in-frame clonotypes and omits some of them. The sample includes a few million clones, 85% to 95% of them seen just once. Material for sequencing was naive CD4+ T cells from PBMCs. The subset is: CD45RA+ positively selected. These receptors were taken from a man between 18 and 29 years old in good health. Some clones in this sample may be carry-over from other donors' samples.

The rearrangement links TRBV7-3 to TRBJ2-7, with unresolved D. V lost 0 bases to trimming and J lost 3 bases, with 9 bases between them. The CDR3 extends over 14 amino acids. Germline V CDR1 and CDR2: SGHTA, FQGTGA. The CDR3 nucleotides are TGTGCCAGCAGCTTAACGGACGGAGTCTACGAGCAGTACTTC. Its translation: CASSLTDGVYEQYF.

The rearrangement links TRBV28 to TRBJ1-2, with D possibly being TRBD1 (5 bases). Germline CDR1 and CDR2: MDHEN and SYDVKM. CDR3 length equals 11 residues. Trimming removed 8 bases from V and 9 bases from J, with 13 bases in between. The DNA of the CDR3 is TGTGCCAGCCTCAGGGTAAATAGCTACACCTTC. Amino acids: CASLRVNSYTF.

The J gene is TRBJ2-1, the V gene TRBV2; 8 bases map to TRBD2. CDR1 and CDR2 from the germline V gene are SNHLY and FYNNEI. Trimming cost V 7 bases and J 5 bases; bases outside gene matches: 4. The length of the CDR3 is 13 residues. The chain's CDR3 is CASTSGSNNEQFF. The CDR3 DNA sequence: TGTGCCAGCACAAGCGGGAGTAACAATGAGCAGTTCTTC.

This chain connects TRBV11-3 to TRBJ2-1; D is possibly TRBD1 or TRBD2 (5 bases each). CDR3 length: 15 residues. CDR1 is SGHNT and CDR2 is YENEEA in the germline V gene. V gave up 1 base and J gave up 8 bases, with 15 bases separating them. Here the CDR3 DNA reads TGTGCCAGCAGCTTAGGGCCGGGGCCAGGCGATGAGCAGTTCTTC. This sequence encodes CASSLGPGPGDEQFF.

The chain links TRBV11-1 to TRBJ1-2, with 8 positions matching TRBD1. The CDR3 loop spans 17 amino acids. Germline V gene data show CDR1 as SGHAT and CDR2 as FQDESV (reference sequence). The V gene end was trimmed by 1 base and the J gene end by 0 bases; junction bases not matched to a gene: 7. The CDR3 DNA is TGTGCCAGCAGCTTAGAACCGGGACAGGATTCTAACTATGGCTACACCTTC. Translation gives CASSLEPGQDSNYGYTF.

This clone appeared a few times. The chain recombines TRBV30 with TRBJ1-5, with no clear D. The CDR3 contains 15 residues. The germline CDR1 and CDR2 sequences are GTSNPN and SVGIG (reference sequence). Trimming took off 3 bases at V and 1 base at J, with 13 bases between the two ends. The chain's CDR3 is CAWSAPDWSNQPQHF. The CDR3 DNA follows: TGTGCCTGGAGCGCCCCGGATTGGAGCAATCAGCCCCAGCATTTT. Full variable domain (missing parts from reference TRBV30 and TRBJ1-5): SQTIHQWPATLVQPVGSPLSLECTVEGTSNPNLYWYRQAAGRGLQLLFYSVGIGQISSEVPQNLSASRPQDRQFILSSKKLLLSDSGFYLCAWSAPDWSNQPQHFGDGTRLSIL.